This T cell receptor beta chain was captured by sequencing in a study of control samples from healthy donors and cancer patients. TCRdb keeps only in-frame clones here, not all; method: immunoSEQ multiplex PCR. The repertoire holds hundreds of thousands of clones, with approximately 92% as singletons. The CDR3 has 15 amino acids. Germline V lookup: CDR1 WSHSY, CDR2 SAAADI. V was pared by 4 bases and J by 3 bases, with 16 bases between. The chain joins TRBV10-2 to TRBJ2-7, with D tentatively TRBD2 (5 bases). This TCR was recovered from a middle-aged man with head and neck cancer. The sample was PBMCs. Here the CDR3 DNA reads TGCGCCAGCAGTGCTGGCCGGGATCCAATCTACGAGCAGTACTTC. Its translation: CASSAGRDPIYEQYF.